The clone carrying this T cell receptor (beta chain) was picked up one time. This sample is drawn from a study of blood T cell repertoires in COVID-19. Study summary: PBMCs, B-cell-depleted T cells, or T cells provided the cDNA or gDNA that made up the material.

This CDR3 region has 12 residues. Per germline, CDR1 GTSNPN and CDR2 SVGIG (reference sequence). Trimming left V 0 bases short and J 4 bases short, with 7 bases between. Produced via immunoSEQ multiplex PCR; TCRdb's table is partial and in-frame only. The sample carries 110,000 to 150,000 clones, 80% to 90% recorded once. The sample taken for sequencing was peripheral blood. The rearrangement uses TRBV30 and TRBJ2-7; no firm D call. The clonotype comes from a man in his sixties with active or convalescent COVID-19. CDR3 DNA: TGTGCCTGGAGTGTATCGGGTTACGAGCAGTACTTC. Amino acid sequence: CAWSVSGYEQYF.